One sample yielded the 14 T cell receptor beta chains listed below, sequenced in a study of molecular identifiers for immune sequencing clone quantification. MiXCR, run by TCRdb on the PCR reads, gives a single entry per CDR3 protein. Here the sample spans approximately 550,000 distinct CDR3 sequences, about a fifth being singletons. Sequencing input: naive CD8+ T cells from blood, with Jurkat cell RNA spiked in. Stated subset: FACS-sorted CD8+CD4-CCR7+CD45RA+ naive T cells. The source of these receptors is a human donor in good health. Some libraries in this study had Jurkat cell RNA spiked in.

The chain recombines TRBV20-1 with TRBJ2-2; 10 bases match TRBD2. V was pared by 1 base and J by 7 bases, with 9 bases of the junction left unmatched. This CDR3 contains 16 residues. The V gene's germline CDR1 is DFQATT and CDR2 SNEGSKA (reference sequence). CDR3 in amino acids: CSARVSSGSEVGELFF. In nucleotides, the CDR3 is TGCAGTGCTAGAGTGTCTAGCGGGAGCGAAGTCGGGGAGCTGTTTTTT.

The rearrangement uses TRBV4-1 and TRBJ2-3; 10 bases match TRBD1. CDR3 length: 18 residues. Losses at the gene ends were 2 bases for V and 5 bases for J; bases not matched to a gene: 13. Germline V CDR1 and CDR2: MGHRA, YSYEKL. CDR3 DNA: TGCGCCAGCAGCCAAAGGGTCCCGACAGGGGGCGTTATAGATACGCAGTATTTT. Its protein is CASSQRVPTGGVIDTQYF.

About this clonotype: The junction shows a germline mismatch at one end, possibly a read error. J is TRBJ2-7 and V is TRBV6-2 or TRBV6-3; D gene uncertain. CDR3 size: 12 residues. The germline V gene has CDR1 MNHEY and CDR2 SVGEGT. The CDR3 region has the DNA TGTGCCAGCAGTCACTCGGTCTACGAGCAGTACTTC. It is translated as CASSHSVYEQYF.

V gene TRBV7-9 combines with J gene TRBJ1-4, with D tentatively TRBD1 (6 bases). The V and J ends lost 8 bases and 5 bases respectively, with 15 bases between them. The CDR3 is made up of 14 amino acids. Germline-derived CDR1 and CDR2 are SEHNR and FQNEAQ (reference sequence). This chain's CDR3 is CASGSAGVNEKLFF. CDR3 in DNA: TGTGCCAGCGGCTCGGCAGGGGTCAATGAAAAACTGTTTTTT.

Only a few counts were recorded for this clonotype. The chain recombines TRBV7-9 with TRBJ2-5; D not resolved. The CDR3 has 15 residues. Trimming shortened V by 6 bases and J by 1 base, and 15 bases separated the two germline ends. The germline V gene has CDR1 SEHNR and CDR2 FQNEAQ (reference sequence). CDR3 sequence reads: CASRPSPGFQETQYF. CDR3 nucleotides: TGTGCCAGCAGGCCATCCCCGGGCTTCCAAGAGACCCAGTACTTC.

In the case of this clonotype: A much larger clone lies one base from this, so it may be a read error. It is likely a read error, because the conserved phenylalanine at the end of the CDR3 is missing. The chain couples TRBV29-1 to TRBJ2-7; 9 bases map to TRBD2. V was clipped by 4 bases and J by 6 bases; unmatched bases: 7. The germline V gene encodes CDR1 SQVTM and CDR2 ANQGSEA. CDR3 length: 13 residues. CDR3 bases: TGCAGCGTTGTAATAGCGGGAGCGGCCGAGCAGTACCTC. Amino acid sequence: CSVVIAGAAEQYL.

This clonotype was picked up many times. This chain uses TRBV19 with TRBJ1-1; D unclear. The CDR3 is 16 residues long. Germline assignment: CDR1 LNHDA and CDR2 SQIVND (reference sequence). The germline V and J ends were trimmed by 7 bases and 4 bases, with 22 bases remaining between them. The CDR3 loop is CASTPSGGRGGTEAFF. CDR3 DNA sequence: TGTGCCAGTACCCCCTCCGGAGGCCGCGGTGGCACTGAAGCTTTCTTT. The full variable domain, completed using reference TRBV19 and TRBJ1-1, is DGGITQSPKYLFRKEGQNVTLSCEQNLNHDAMYWYRQDPGQGLRLIYYSQIVNDFQKGDIAEGYSVSREKKESFPLTVTSAQKNPTAFYLCASTPSGGRGGTEAFFGQGTRLTVV.

V is TRBV25-1 and J is TRBJ1-2; D remains ambiguous. This CDR3 is built from 13 residues. V lost 3 bases and J lost 5, with 10 bases in between. Germline V CDR1 and CDR2: MGHDK, SYGVNS. CDR3 nucleotide sequence: TGTGCCAGCAGTGACCGCCCCGAATATGGCTACACCTTC. Its protein is CASSDRPEYGYTF.

Note on this clonotype: A much larger clone lies one base from this, so it may be a read error. The CDR3 is CVSSWDRGQIRTEAFF. CDR3 in DNA: TGTGTCAGCAGTTGGGACAGGGGTCAAATCAGAACTGAAGCTTTCTTT. V and J are TRBV12-3 or TRBV12-4 and TRBJ1-1; 10 bases match TRBD1. The CDR3 has 16 amino acids.

The rearrangement uses TRBV24-1 and TRBJ2-7; D not resolved. Trimming left V 5 bases short and J 5 bases short, with 9 bases between. Germline V gene lookup returns CDR1 KGHDR and CDR2 SFDVKD. There are 12 residues in the CDR3. CDR3 amino acids: CATSAGPNEQYF. The DNA of the CDR3 is TGTGCCACCAGTGCGGGCCCCAACGAGCAGTACTTC.

This rearrangement joins TRBV19 to TRBJ2-7; TRBD2 agrees at 9 bases. V trimming: 3 bases; J trimming: 2 bases; junction bases outside the gene matches: 5. From germline, CDR1 is LNHDA and CDR2 SQIVND (reference sequence). CDR3 length: 15 residues. CDR3 loop: CASSIGGGGAYEQYF. The CDR3 nucleotides are TGTGCCAGTAGTATTGGCGGCGGGGGGGCCTACGAGCAGTACTTC.

This clonotype was seen a few times. The chain couples TRBV27 to TRBJ2-1, with 9 positions matching TRBD2. J gave up 7 bases and V 2 bases, and 6 bases lay outside the gene matches. This CDR3 contains 15 residues. Germline assignment: CDR1 MNHEY and CDR2 SMNVEV (reference sequence). CDR3 DNA: TGTGCCAGCAGTTTAATATTAGCGGGGGATAATGAGCAGTTCTTC. Translated, it gives CASSLILAGDNEQFF.

Regarding this clonotype: Because the CDR3 is missing its conserved closing phenylalanine or tryptophan, this is likely a read error. The chain employs TRBV4-3 and TRBJ2-7; 13 bases are shared with TRBD2. From germline, CDR1 is LGHNA and CDR2 YSLEER. V dropped 2 bases and J dropped 4; count of bases not matched to a gene: 5. The CDR3 covers 16 residues. The CDR3 nucleotides read TGCGCCAGCAGCCAACAACTAGCGGGGGGGCAGTACGAGCAGTACCTC. This codes for CASSQQLAGGQYEQYL.

In regard to this clonotype: This may arise from a read error, as a much more abundant clone is one base away. V gene TRBV7-8 combines with J gene TRBJ2-4; 9 bases are shared with TRBD1. Germline V CDR1 and CDR2: SGHVS, FQNEAQ. This CDR3 region has 14 residues. CDR3 sequence reads: CASSPGQGINNQYF. The DNA for the CDR3 is TGTGCCAGCAGCCCCGGACAGGGGATAAACAATCAGTACTTC.